This TCR beta chain was profiled in a study of cytomegalovirus exposure and HLA in healthy donors. Remarks on this clone: Its specificity is unknown.

The PCR ran on 60 Vbeta and 13 Jbeta primers. The assay was immunoSEQ multiplex PCR, and TCRdb's table has in-frame clones only and misses some. The sample shows around 200,000 clones, 60% to 80% of them seen only once. Overall study findings and caveats: Roughly even sequencing depth across donors was the assumption behind the presence/absence analyses. The only immune exposure information that was available was CMV serostatus.

The germline V gene has CDR1 SGHRS and CDR2 YFSETQ. The J segment lost 2 bases and the V segment lost 1 base, leaving 3 bases of the junction unmatched. The CDR3 contains 15 residues. The sequencing sample was made of PBMCs. The clonotype was recovered from a male donor in good health and CMV-seronegative. The rearrangement links TRBV5-1 to TRBJ1-2; 9 positions agree with TRBD1. The CDR3 loop is CASSLRTGANYGYTF. The CDR3 bases are TGCGCCAGCAGCTTGAGGACAGGGGCGAACTATGGCTACACCTTC.